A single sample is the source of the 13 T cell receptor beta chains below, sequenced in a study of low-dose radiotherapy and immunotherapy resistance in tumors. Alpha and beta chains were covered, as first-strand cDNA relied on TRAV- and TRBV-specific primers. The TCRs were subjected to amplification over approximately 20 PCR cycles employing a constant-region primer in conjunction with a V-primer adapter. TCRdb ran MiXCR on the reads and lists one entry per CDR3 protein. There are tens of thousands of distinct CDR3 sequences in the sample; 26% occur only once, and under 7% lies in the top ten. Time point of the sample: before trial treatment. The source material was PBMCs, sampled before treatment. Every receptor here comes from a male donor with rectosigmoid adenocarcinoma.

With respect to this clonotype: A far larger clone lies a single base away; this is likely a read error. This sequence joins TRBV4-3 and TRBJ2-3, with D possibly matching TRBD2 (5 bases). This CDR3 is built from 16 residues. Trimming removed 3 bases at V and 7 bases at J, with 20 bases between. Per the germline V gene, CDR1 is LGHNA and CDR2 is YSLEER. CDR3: CASSHLGITALNTQYF. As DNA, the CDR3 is TGCGCCAGCAGCCACCTCGGGATTACGGCTTTGAATACGCAGTATTTT.

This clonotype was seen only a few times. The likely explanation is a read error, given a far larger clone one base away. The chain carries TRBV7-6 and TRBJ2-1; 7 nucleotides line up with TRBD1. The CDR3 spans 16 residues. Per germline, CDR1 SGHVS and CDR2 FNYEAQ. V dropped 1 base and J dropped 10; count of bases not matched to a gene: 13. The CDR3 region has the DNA TGTGCCAGCAGCTTAGGTTTCGGGACAGCTTCTCACGAGCAGTTCTTC. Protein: CASSLGFGTASHEQFF.

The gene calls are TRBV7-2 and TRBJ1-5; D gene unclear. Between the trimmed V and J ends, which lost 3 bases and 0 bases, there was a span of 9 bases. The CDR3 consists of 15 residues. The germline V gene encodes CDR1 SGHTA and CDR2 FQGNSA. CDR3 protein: CASSFAPDSNQPQHF. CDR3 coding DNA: TGTGCCAGCAGCTTCGCCCCGGATAGCAATCAGCCCCAGCATTTT.

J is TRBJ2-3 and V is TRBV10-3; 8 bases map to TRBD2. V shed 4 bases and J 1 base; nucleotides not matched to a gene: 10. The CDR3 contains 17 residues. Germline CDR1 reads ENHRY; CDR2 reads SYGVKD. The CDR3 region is CAISGGSGNGGTDTQYF. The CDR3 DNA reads TGTGCCATCAGTGGGGGTAGCGGGAACGGGGGCACAGATACGCAGTATTTT.

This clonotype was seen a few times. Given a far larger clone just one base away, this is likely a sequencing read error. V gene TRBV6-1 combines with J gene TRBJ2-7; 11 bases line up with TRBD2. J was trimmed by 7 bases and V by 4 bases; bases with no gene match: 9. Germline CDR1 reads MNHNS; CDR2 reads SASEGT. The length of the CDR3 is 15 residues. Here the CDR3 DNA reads TGTGCCAGCAGTGGGTTAGCGGGAGGGTACAATGAGCAGTACTTC. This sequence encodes CASSGLAGGYNEQYF.

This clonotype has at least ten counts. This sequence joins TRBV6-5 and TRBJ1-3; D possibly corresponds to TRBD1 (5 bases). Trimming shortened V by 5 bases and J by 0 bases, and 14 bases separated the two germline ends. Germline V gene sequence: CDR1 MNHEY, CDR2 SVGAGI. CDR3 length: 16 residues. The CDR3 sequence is CASSREAGYSGNTIYF. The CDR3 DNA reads TGTGCCAGCAGTCGGGAAGCAGGGTACTCTGGAAACACCATATATTTT.

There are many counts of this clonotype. CDR3 sequence reads: CSAREGSDEQYF. The DNA for the CDR3 is TGCAGTGCTAGGGAGGGGAGCGACGAGCAGTACTTC. The V gene is TRBV20-1, the J gene TRBJ2-7; possible D gene TRBD2, 6 bases. CDR3 size: 12 residues. V was trimmed by 3 bases and J by 5 bases, leaving 11 bases between them. Germline V gene sequence: CDR1 DFQATT, CDR2 SNEGSKA (reference sequence).

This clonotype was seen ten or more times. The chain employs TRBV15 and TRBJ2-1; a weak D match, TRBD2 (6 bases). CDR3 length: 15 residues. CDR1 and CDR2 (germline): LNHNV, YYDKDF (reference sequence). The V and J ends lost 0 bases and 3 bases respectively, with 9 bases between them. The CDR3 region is CATSREGGDYNEQFF. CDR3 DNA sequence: TGTGCCACCAGCAGAGAGGGGGGAGACTACAATGAGCAGTTCTTC.

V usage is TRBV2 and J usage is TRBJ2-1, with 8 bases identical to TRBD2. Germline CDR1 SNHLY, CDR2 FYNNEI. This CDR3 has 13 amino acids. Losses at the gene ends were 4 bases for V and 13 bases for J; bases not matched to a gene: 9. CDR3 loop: CASSARLAKDQFF. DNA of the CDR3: TGTGCCAGCAGTGCCCGACTAGCGAAAGATCAGTTCTTC.

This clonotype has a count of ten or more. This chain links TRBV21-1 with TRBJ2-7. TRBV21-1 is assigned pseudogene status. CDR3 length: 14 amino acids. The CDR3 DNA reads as TGTGCCAGCAGCAAAGTAACGGTGACCTACGAGCAGTACTTC. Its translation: CASSKVTVTYEQYF.

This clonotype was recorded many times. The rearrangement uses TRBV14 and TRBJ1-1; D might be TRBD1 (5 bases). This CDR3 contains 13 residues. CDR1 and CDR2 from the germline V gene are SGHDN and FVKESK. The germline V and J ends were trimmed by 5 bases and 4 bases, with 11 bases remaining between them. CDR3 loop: CASSLETVTEAFF. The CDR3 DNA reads TGTGCCAGCAGCTTGGAGACAGTCACTGAAGCTTTCTTT.

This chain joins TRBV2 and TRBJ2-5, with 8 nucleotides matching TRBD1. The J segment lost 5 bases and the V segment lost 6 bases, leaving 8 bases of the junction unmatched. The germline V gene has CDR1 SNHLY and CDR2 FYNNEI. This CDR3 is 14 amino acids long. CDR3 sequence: CASRDRGSSETQYF. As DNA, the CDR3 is TGTGCCAGCAGAGACAGGGGTTCTAGCGAGACCCAGTACTTC.

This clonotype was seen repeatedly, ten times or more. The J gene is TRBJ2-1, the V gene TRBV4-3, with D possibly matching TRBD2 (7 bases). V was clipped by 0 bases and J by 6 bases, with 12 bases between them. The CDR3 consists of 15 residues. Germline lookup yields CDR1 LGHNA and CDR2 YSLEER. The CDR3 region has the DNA TGCGCCAGCAGCCAAGAGGGGCGGGGGCCCAATGAGCAGTTCTTC. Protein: CASSQEGRGPNEQFF.